The clone carrying this T cell receptor beta chain was seen only a few times. Its antigen is undetermined. Reverse transcription of about 0.45 to 1 ug RNA was carried out with random hexamers. An immunoSEQ multiplex PCR generated amplified TCR beta CDR3 products spanning 54 Vbeta and 13 Jbeta. TCRdb processed the immunoSEQ multiplex PCR reads anew with MiXCR; each CDR3 protein has one entry. Altogether a few hundred thousand distinct CDR3 sequences are present, 93% being singletons, with the ten largest covering 0.065% to 0.075%. The data derive from a study of CD8 T cells in Susac syndrome. Regarding the study as a whole: In its TCR sequencing and HLA analysis, the study acknowledged that the number of individuals was relatively small.

The CDR3 loop spans 14 amino acids. V was trimmed by 3 bases and J by 2 bases, leaving 11 bases between them. Looked up from germline, CDR1 is MDHEN and CDR2 is SYDVKM. V gene TRBV28 combines with J gene TRBJ2-7; possible D gene TRBD1, 7 bases. The sequence came from a human donor with multiple sclerosis. The sequencing sample was made of CD4+ T cells from PBMCs. For the CDR3, the DNA is TGTGCCAGCAGTTTCGGCAGGGGGGCCTACGAGCAGTACTTC. Amino acid sequence: CASSFGRGAYEQYF.